These 25 T cell receptor beta chains were sequenced from one sample in a study of blood T cell repertoires in COVID-19. TCRdb's table, derived via immunoSEQ multiplex PCR, lists solely in-frame clones and lacks some. The profile shows 250,000 or so clones, around 84% of them singletons. Sequenced: peripheral blood. All receptors derive from a man in his fifties or sixties with acute or convalescent COVID-19.

The V gene is TRBV3-1 (or the pseudogene TRBV3-2), the J gene TRBJ2-7; D unclear. V lost 4 bases to trimming and J lost 0 bases, with 4 bases between them. The CDR3 runs to 12 residues. The germline CDR1 and CDR2 sequences are LGHDT and YNNKEL (reference sequence). The CDR3 sequence: CASSPSSYEQYF. The CDR3 nucleotides are TGTGCCAGCAGCCCCAGCTCCTACGAGCAGTACTTC.

DNA for the CDR3: TGTGCAAGTCGCTTAACATGCCCCGGGGGGCCCCACGAGCAGTACTTC. This encodes CASRLTCPGGPHEQYF. The chain employs TRBV12-2 and TRBJ2-7; TRBD2, the table's D call, lacks a check against the DNA. TRBV12-2 is a pseudogene segment. The CDR3 extends over 16 amino acids.

This clone was recorded a few times. The chain employs TRBV27 and TRBJ1-1, with TRBD1 as a possible D gene (6 bases). V shed 7 bases and J shed 3 bases, with 15 bases lying between them. CDR3 length equals 14 residues. Germline CDR1 reads MNHEY; CDR2 reads SMNVEV (reference sequence). CDR3 amino acids: CASIPGDGYTEAFF. The CDR3, as DNA: TGTGCCAGCATACCAGGGGACGGCTACACTGAAGCTTTCTTT.

V and J are TRBV27 and TRBJ2-6; D is unresolved. Germline CDR1 reads MNHEY; CDR2 reads SMNVEV (reference sequence). Trimming stripped 5 bases from V and 1 base from J, with 6 bases between. CDR3 size: 14 residues. In nucleotides, the CDR3 is TGTGCCAGCAGTGCTAGTTCTGGGGCCAACGTCCTGACTTTC. It is translated as CASSASSGANVLTF.

This sequence joins TRBV28 and TRBJ1-3; D is possibly TRBD1 (5 bases). Trimming removed 5 bases from V and 2 bases from J, with 13 bases in between. Per germline, CDR1 MDHEN and CDR2 SYDVKM. The CDR3 runs to 15 residues. The CDR3 nucleotides read TGTGCCAGCAGTCCACCGACAGTAACTGGAAACACCATATATTTT. Translating it yields CASSPPTVTGNTIYF.

The chain couples TRBV7-2 to TRBJ1-1; 8 bases align to TRBD1. Germline V lookup: CDR1 SGHTA, CDR2 FQGNSA. CDR3 length: 13 amino acids. The V segment lost 0 bases and the J segment 9 bases; nucleotides outside the gene matches: 3. CDR3 bases: TGTGCCAGCAGCTTAGCGCGGACAGGGAAAGCTTTCTTT. Translation gives CASSLARTGKAFF.

The V call is TRBV7-9, the J call TRBJ1-6; 9 positions agree with TRBD1. Germline values: CDR1 SEHNR, CDR2 FQNEAQ (reference sequence). The CDR3 runs to 15 residues. V was pared by 4 bases and J by 8 bases, with 6 bases of the junction left unmatched. The DNA of the CDR3 is TGTGCCAGCAGCTCACAGGGGGCGGCGGATTCACCCCTCCACTTT. Translating it yields CASSSQGAADSPLHF.

The V and J genes are TRBV6-5 and TRBJ1-6; 7 bases map to TRBD1. V shed 0 bases, J shed 10 bases, and the junction held 6 bases outside the gene matches. In germline, CDR1 is MNHEY, CDR2 SVGAGI. The CDR3 is made up of 15 amino acids. The CDR3 region is CASSYSTGPGSPLHF. The CDR3 coding sequence is TGTGCCAGCAGTTACTCGACAGGGCCGGGATCACCCCTCCACTTT.

V usage is TRBV6-6 and J usage is TRBJ1-1, with unresolved D. CDR1 is MNHNY and CDR2 is SVGAGI in the germline V gene (reference sequence). The CDR3 spans 13 residues. Trimming removed 6 bases from V and 4 bases from J, with 12 bases in between. DNA of the CDR3: TGTGCCAGCAGCCGCGGTGTGATCACTGAAGCTTTCTTT. Protein: CASSRGVITEAFF.

The chain links TRBV30 to TRBJ1-1; TRBD1 matches at 12 bases. V dropped 7 bases and J dropped 10; count of bases not matched to a gene: 7. CDR1 and CDR2 from the germline V gene are GTSNPN and SVGIG (reference sequence). This CDR3 is 12 amino acids long. The CDR3 nucleotides are TGTGCCTCCCCGGGACAGGGGGCGGGAGCTTTCTTT. Translation: CASPGQGAGAFF.

The chain employs TRBV5-8 and TRBJ2-5, with 9 bases matching TRBD1. The junction had 5 bases not matched to a gene; V was cut back by 6 bases and J by 5 bases. Per the germline V gene, CDR1 is SGHTS and CDR2 is YDEGEE. The CDR3 contains 13 residues. CDR3 nucleotide sequence: TGTGCCAGCACCAGACAGGGGGGGGAGACCCAGTACTTC. Amino acids: CASTRQGGETQYF.

The chain couples TRBV7-2 to TRBJ2-3, with 7 bases that match TRBD1. This CDR3 is built from 18 residues. Germline V CDR1 and CDR2: SGHTA, FQGNSA. V gave up 6 bases and J gave up 0 bases; unmatched junction bases: 15. This chain's CDR3 is CASSQGGGRPISTDTQYF. The CDR3, as DNA: TGTGCCAGCAGTCAAGGGGGCGGTCGCCCGATTAGCACAGATACGCAGTATTTT.

The J gene is TRBJ2-1, the V gene TRBV7-3, with D tentatively TRBD1 (5 bases). The V end was cut by 7 bases, the J end by 15 bases, with 13 bases between. The CDR3 has 10 residues. Germline assignment: CDR1 SGHTA and CDR2 FQGTGA. The chain's CDR3 is CASTRAKPFF. CDR3 bases: TGTGCCAGCACCAGGGCTAAGCCGTTCTTC.

In its sample, this clone was seen once. The J gene is TRBJ1-1, the V gene TRBV18; D is unresolved. The V gene lost 0 bases and the J gene lost 3 bases, with 11 bases spanning the gap. Germline CDR1 KGHSH, CDR2 LQKENI. The CDR3 is made up of 15 amino acids. The CDR3 coding sequence is TGTGCCAGCTCACCACCGGGAGAAGGGTACACTGAAGCTTTCTTT. Translation: CASSPPGEGYTEAFF.

This rearrangement joins TRBV4-1 to TRBJ2-4; D is possibly TRBD1 (5 bases). The CDR3 covers 17 residues. Germline assignment: CDR1 MGHRA and CDR2 YSYEKL. With 4 bases removed from V and 3 bases from J, the gap between germline ends came to 19 bases. This chain's CDR3 is CASSRNRLTQRKNIQYF. The CDR3 nucleotides are TGCGCCAGCAGCCGCAACAGGCTAACACAACGCAAAAACATTCAGTACTTC.

This sequence joins TRBV16 and TRBJ2-7; 9 bases match TRBD1. After removal of 5 bases from V and 3 bases from J, the junction contained 5 bases not matched to a gene. Germline V gene data show CDR1 as KGHSY and CDR2 as FQNENV. This CDR3 comprises 14 residues. This chain's CDR3 is CASSDRGGIYEQYF. CDR3 DNA: TGTGCCAGCAGCGACAGGGGGGGGATCTACGAGCAGTACTTC.

V gene TRBV10-1 combines with J gene TRBJ1-5, with 12 bases that match TRBD1. Trimming removed 7 bases from V and 6 bases from J; junction bases left unmatched: 10. The CDR3 is 16 residues long. Germline CDR1 WNHNN, CDR2 SYGVQD (reference sequence). The CDR3 DNA reads TGCGCCAGCAACCCGGGACAGGGGGCTTTGCGTCAGCCCCAGCATTTT. It translates to CASNPGQGALRQPQHF.

Worth noting for this clone: Other DNA variants within this sample encode the same CDR3. This rearrangement joins TRBV19 to TRBJ2-1, with TRBD2 matching 7 bases. The CDR3 is 14 amino acids. The germline V gene encodes CDR1 LNHDA and CDR2 SQIVND (reference sequence). Germline trimming cut 5 bases from V and 4 bases from J; bases unmatched to any gene: 5. The CDR3: CASSPGLLYNEQFF. CDR3 bases: TGTGCCAGTAGTCCGGGACTACTTTACAATGAGCAGTTCTTC.

The chain uses TRBV6-6 and TRBJ1-1; tentatively, D is TRBD1 (6 bases). This CDR3 is built from 15 residues. Trimming pared 6 bases from V and 0 bases from J, leaving 14 bases between. From germline, CDR1 is MNHNY and CDR2 SVGAGI (reference sequence). In DNA, the CDR3 is TGTGCCAGCAGGACCGATGGACAGCTGAACACTGAAGCTTTCTTT. Translated, it gives CASRTDGQLNTEAFF.

Of note for this clone: Within the sample, other DNA sequences also encode this same CDR3. This chain joins TRBV18 and TRBJ1-5; 8 bases agree with TRBD1. V dropped 3 bases and J dropped 4; count of bases not matched to a gene: 5. CDR3 length: 15 amino acids. Germline V gene data show CDR1 as KGHSH and CDR2 as LQKENI. The DNA of the CDR3 is TGTGCCAGCTCACCTCGGACAGGGCAAAATCAGCCCCAGCATTTT. Encoded protein: CASSPRTGQNQPQHF.

The chain is built from TRBV3-1 (or the pseudogene TRBV3-2) and TRBJ1-5, with D tentatively TRBD1 (5 bases). Trimming took 2 bases from V and 4 from J, leaving 9 bases between them. Germline loops: CDR1 LGHDT, CDR2 YNNKEL (reference sequence). This CDR3 has 14 amino acids. The CDR3 loop is CASSQSQGNQPQHF. CDR3 DNA: TGTGCCAGCAGCCAATCCCAGGGTAATCAGCCCCAGCATTTT.

This clone was counted a few times. This chain uses TRBV6-6 with TRBJ2-2, with a possible D match to TRBD1 (5 bases). Trimming left V 4 bases short and J 0 bases short, with 9 bases between. Germline CDR1 and CDR2: MNHNY and SVGAGI (reference sequence). CDR3 size: 15 residues. The CDR3 region has the DNA TGTGCCAGCAGTTTACAGGTACCGAACACCGGGGAGCTGTTTTTT. Amino acids: CASSLQVPNTGELFF.

The rearrangement links TRBV7-2 to TRBJ2-7, with 11 bases lining up with TRBD2. V lost 2 bases and J lost 3; bases outside the gene matches: 3. The length of the CDR3 is 15 residues. Germline V gives CDR1 SGHTA, CDR2 FQGNSA. The CDR3 DNA follows: TGTGCCAGCAGCTTACATAGCGGGAGGGACTACGAGCAGTACTTC. Its translation: CASSLHSGRDYEQYF.

The V and J genes are TRBV10-3 and TRBJ2-3, with 8 bases fitting TRBD1. V lost 2 bases and J lost 1; bases outside the gene matches: 2. The CDR3 length is 15 residues. CDR1 is ENHRY and CDR2 is SYGVKD in the germline V gene. This CDR3 is CAISEGQGRTDTQYF. The CDR3 nucleotides read TGTGCCATCAGTGAGGGACAGGGTCGCACAGATACGCAGTATTTT.

V gene TRBV28 combines with J gene TRBJ2-2; 11 bases match TRBD2. The junction had 9 bases not matched to a gene; V was cut back by 7 bases and J by 8 bases. This CDR3 has 15 residues. In germline, CDR1 is MDHEN, CDR2 SYDVKM. The CDR3 region has the DNA TGTGCCAGCATCGAGACTAGCGGGGTGCCGGGGGAGCTGTTTTTT. Translating it yields CASIETSGVPGELFF.